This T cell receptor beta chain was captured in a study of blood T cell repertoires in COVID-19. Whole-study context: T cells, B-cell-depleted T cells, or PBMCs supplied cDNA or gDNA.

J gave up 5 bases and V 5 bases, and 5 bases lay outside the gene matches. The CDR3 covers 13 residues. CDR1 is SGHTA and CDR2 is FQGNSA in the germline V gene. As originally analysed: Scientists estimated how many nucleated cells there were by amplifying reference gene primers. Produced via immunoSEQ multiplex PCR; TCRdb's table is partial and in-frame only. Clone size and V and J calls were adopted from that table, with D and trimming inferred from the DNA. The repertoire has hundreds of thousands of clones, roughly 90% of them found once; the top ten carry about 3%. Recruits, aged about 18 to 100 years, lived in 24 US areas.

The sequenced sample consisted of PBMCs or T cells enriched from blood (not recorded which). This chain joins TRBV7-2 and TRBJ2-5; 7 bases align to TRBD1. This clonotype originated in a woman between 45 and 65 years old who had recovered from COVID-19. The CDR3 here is CASSSRQGETQYF. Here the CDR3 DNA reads TGTGCCAGCAGCAGCCGACAGGGTGAGACCCAGTACTTC.